The next 23 T cell receptor beta chains were all read from a single sample in a study of blood T cells in healthy people across ages. A J-beta primer mix and a sample-barcoded 5' primer were used in a second PCR of about 6 to 12 cycles. TCRdb processed the 5' RACE reads anew with MiXCR; each CDR3 protein has one entry. The data contain about 1,800,000 distinct CDR3 sequences, 28% of them seen just once; the ten biggest clones take up roughly 8.2%. Specimen: blood. All receptors derive from a woman aged 25 to 45 in good health.

Of note for this clonotype: With a much larger clone just one base away, this may be a read error. The DNA of the CDR3 is TGTACCAGCAGTTACGAGGGCACTTCCGGAGGCTACACCTTC. This codes for CTSSYEGTSGGYTF. The chain combines TRBV6-6 with TRBJ1-2; D ambiguous. This CDR3 contains 14 residues. CDR1 is MNHNY and CDR2 is SVGAGI in the germline V gene (reference sequence).

V usage is TRBV27 and J usage is TRBJ2-7, with 7 bases fitting TRBD2. V was pared by 2 bases and J by 2 bases, with 6 bases of the junction left unmatched. The CDR3 sequence is 15 residues long. Germline V gene sequence: CDR1 MNHEY, CDR2 SMNVEV (reference sequence). CDR3 coding DNA: TGTGCCAGCAGTTTACGCGGGACTACGCCCTACGAGCAGTACTTC. Translation gives CASSLRGTTPYEQYF.

In this sample, this clonotype turned up many times. V and J are TRBV10-3 and TRBJ2-7, with D perhaps given as TRBD1 or TRBD2 (7 bases each). The germline gives CDR1 ENHRY, CDR2 SYGVKD. The V end lost 10 bases, the J end lost 2 bases, and 15 bases lay between the germline ends. The CDR3 is 13 residues long. CDR3 DNA: TGTGCCACGGGGAGGGGGCGGACCTACGAGCAGTACTTC. Translated: CATGRGRTYEQYF.

This clonotype was detected only a few times. The V gene is TRBV30, the J gene TRBJ2-1; D tentatively fits TRBD1 or TRBD2 (5 bases each). This CDR3 has 14 amino acids. Trimming shortened V by 1 base and J by 5 bases, and 12 bases separated the two germline ends. Germline V gene lookup returns CDR1 GTSNPN and CDR2 SVGIG (reference sequence). CDR3 sequence reads: CAWSGDGTHNEQFF. In nucleotides, the CDR3 is TGTGCCTGGAGTGGCGACGGGACCCACAATGAGCAGTTCTTC.

The rearrangement uses TRBV6-6 and TRBJ2-5; 9 nucleotides match TRBD1. The germline gives CDR1 MNHNY, CDR2 SVGAGI (reference sequence). CDR3 size: 14 residues. CDR3 DNA: TGTGCAGCACAGGGGGCGATGAATTGGGGGACCCAGTACTTC. It is translated as CAAQGAMNWGTQYF.

This chain uses TRBV5-1 with TRBJ2-1, with 8 bases aligning to TRBD2. Germline V gene lookup returns CDR1 SGHRS and CDR2 YFSETQ. Trimming removed 2 bases from V and 7 bases from J; junction bases left unmatched: 5. The CDR3 is 14 amino acids. DNA for the CDR3: TGCGCCAGCAGCTTTGCCGGGGGGGGGAATGAGCAGTTCTTC. This sequence encodes CASSFAGGGNEQFF.

The J gene is TRBJ2-7, the V gene TRBV27; D possibly matches TRBD1 or TRBD2 (6 bases each). V was clipped by 2 bases and J by 5 bases, with 19 bases between them. CDR1 is MNHEY and CDR2 is SMNVEV in the germline V gene (reference sequence). This CDR3 comprises 16 residues. The CDR3 protein is CASSLKGLGGRHEQYF. The CDR3 nucleotides read TGTGCCAGCAGTTTAAAAGGTCTGGGGGGCCGCCACGAGCAGTACTTC.

Remarks on this clonotype: A much larger clone differs by one base, so this may be a read error. The V and J genes are TRBV6-1 and TRBJ2-1, with 9 bases that match TRBD1. Germline loops: CDR1 MNHNS, CDR2 SASEGT. The junction had 13 bases not matched to a gene; V was cut back by 6 bases and J by 10 bases. The CDR3 consists of 15 residues. The CDR3 DNA reads as TGTGCCAGCAGCGCCGGGACAGGGTTCTCCTACGAGCAGTTCTTC. It specifies CASSAGTGFSYEQFF.

Ten or more counts support this clonotype. The chain employs TRBV10-1 and TRBJ2-5; D call uncertain. V shed 0 bases and J shed 11 bases, with 13 bases lying between them. This CDR3 is 13 amino acids long. Germline assignment: CDR1 WNHNN and CDR2 SYGVQD (reference sequence). This CDR3 reads CASSESPRRAQYF. The CDR3 DNA follows: TGCGCCAGCAGTGAGTCCCCAAGAAGGGCGCAGTACTTC.

The chain employs TRBV20-1 and TRBJ1-5; TRBD1 is a possible D gene (5 bases). The V and J ends lost 6 bases and 6 bases respectively, with 12 bases between them. Per germline, CDR1 DFQATT and CDR2 SNEGSKA (reference sequence). This CDR3 has 12 residues. This CDR3 reads CSAGAPGQPQHF. The CDR3 DNA follows: TGCAGTGCAGGGGCGCCTGGTCAGCCCCAGCATTTT.

The chain combines TRBV10-3 with TRBJ1-6; D is undetermined. Germline-derived CDR1 and CDR2 are ENHRY and SYGVKD. CDR3 size: 16 residues. V was trimmed by 2 bases and J by 10 bases, leaving 18 bases between them. CDR3 bases: TGTGCCATCAGTGAGCCCGAATCCGCGAGCCCCTCACCCCTCCACTTT. It codes for CAISEPESASPSPLHF.

V is TRBV6-6 and J is TRBJ1-5, with D unresolved. The CDR3 contains 17 residues. Germline V gene data show CDR1 as MNHNY and CDR2 as SVGAGI (reference sequence). Trimming pared 2 bases from V and 4 bases from J, leaving 18 bases between. CDR3 region: CASSYGGGSGRNQPQHF. The CDR3 DNA reads TGTGCCAGCAGTTACGGCGGTGGGTCCGGTAGAAATCAGCCCCAGCATTTT.

This clonotype showed up just a few times. The V and J genes are TRBV7-4 and TRBJ2-4; D is uncertain. Germline CDR1 is SGHVT and CDR2 is SQSDAQ. V dropped 3 bases and J dropped 0 bases, with 15 bases sitting between them. This CDR3 has 17 amino acids. This CDR3 is CASSFPDTRLAKNIQYF. CDR3 sequence (DNA): TGTGCCAGCAGCTTCCCTGACACACGGCTAGCCAAAAACATTCAGTACTTC.

A word on this clonotype: At one end, the junction sequence differs from germline, possibly due to a read error. CDR3 residues: CAGSPAPGVAYEQYF. CDR3 coding DNA: TGCGCCGGCAGCCCCGCACCAGGGGTAGCCTACGAGCAGTACTTC. The V and J genes are TRBV4-1 and TRBJ2-7, with TRBD1 as a possible D gene (6 bases). Germline V CDR1 and CDR2: MGHRA, YSYEKL. This CDR3 has 15 amino acids.

This clonotype appeared a few times. The chain links TRBV5-1 to TRBJ2-3; 8 positions match TRBD1. Germline V gene data show CDR1 as SGHRS and CDR2 as YFSETQ. This CDR3 has 15 residues. J lost 0 bases, V lost 3 bases, and 3 bases had no gene match. The CDR3 here is CASSWTGQSTDTQYF. CDR3 coding DNA: TGCGCCAGCAGCTGGACAGGGCAGAGCACAGATACGCAGTATTTT.

A note on this clonotype: A much more abundant neighbour one base away suggests this may be a read error. The rearrangement links TRBV29-1 to TRBJ2-1, with TRBD1 matching 9 bases. This CDR3 has 14 residues. V lost 6 bases and J lost 10; bases outside the gene matches: 13. The germline V gene encodes CDR1 SQVTM and CDR2 ANQGSEA. CDR3 protein: CSVDRRDRDYEQFF. DNA for the CDR3: TGCAGCGTGGACCGCCGGGACAGGGACTACGAGCAGTTCTTC.

This clonotype was detected many times. The CDR3 sequence: CSVDGDYEQYF. For the CDR3, the DNA is TGCAGCGTTGACGGGGACTACGAGCAGTACTTC. The chain has TRBV29-1 and TRBJ2-7, with D possibly matching TRBD2 (5 bases). With 3 bases removed from V and 3 bases from J, the gap between germline ends came to 6 bases. CDR3 length equals 11 residues. Germline CDR1 reads SQVTM; CDR2 reads ANQGSEA.

In the case of this clonotype: A read error may account for a junction end that differs from germline. This chain connects TRBV12-3 or TRBV12-4 to TRBJ2-3, with D uncertain. The CDR3 covers 14 residues. CDR3 bases: TGTGCCGGCAGTGGAAGAGTGAACACAGATATGCAGTATTTT. It encodes CAGSGRVNTDMQYF.

The rearrangement links TRBV2 to TRBJ1-2; tentatively, D is TRBD1 (5 bases). The CDR3 totals 14 residues. V lost 6 bases to trimming and J lost 0 bases, with 11 bases between them. Germline V gives CDR1 SNHLY, CDR2 FYNNEI. Here the CDR3 DNA reads TGTGCCAGCAGAGCGGGACTCACTAACTATGGCTACACCTTC. Encoded protein: CASRAGLTNYGYTF.

The chain has TRBV9 and TRBJ2-7, with TRBD2 matching 14 bases. Germline V gene lookup returns CDR1 SGDLS and CDR2 YYNGEE. The ends lost 3 bases at V and 7 bases at J; junction bases unmatched: 6. CDR3 length equals 15 residues. As DNA, the CDR3 is TGTGCCAGCAGCGCGGGACTAGCGGGAGTAAGTGAGCAGTACTTC. This gives the protein CASSAGLAGVSEQYF.

The chain joins TRBV20-1 to TRBJ2-1; D not certain. Trimming cost V 1 base and J 2 bases, with 6 bases left between them. This CDR3 has 13 residues. The germline gives CDR1 DFQATT, CDR2 SNEGSKA (reference sequence). CDR3 region: CSARAQTYNEQFF. The CDR3 DNA follows: TGCAGTGCTAGAGCCCAGACCTACAATGAGCAGTTCTTC.

This clonotype was seen many times. This rearrangement joins TRBV6-4 to TRBJ2-6; tentatively, D is TRBD1 (5 bases). Per germline, CDR1 MRHNA and CDR2 SNTAGT. Trimming pared 6 bases from V and 1 base from J, leaving 10 bases between. The CDR3 consists of 15 residues. CDR3 in amino acids: CASSQGASGANVLTF. CDR3 DNA sequence: TGTGCCAGCAGCCAAGGGGCATCTGGGGCCAACGTCCTGACTTTC.

The J gene is TRBJ2-3, the V gene TRBV20-1; D is perhaps TRBD1 (5 bases). The V gene's germline CDR1 is DFQATT and CDR2 SNEGSKA (reference sequence). Trimming removed 2 bases from V and 2 bases from J, with 14 bases in between. The CDR3 runs to 15 residues. The CDR3 sequence: CSARNRQSATDTQYF. The CDR3 nucleotides read TGCAGTGCTAGAAATCGACAGTCCGCCACAGATACGCAGTATTTT.